This T cell receptor beta chain comes out of a study of cytomegalovirus exposure and HLA in healthy donors. General study findings and limits: Associated with cytomegalovirus, according to the listing, were around 170 TCR beta chains.

To note about this clone: The antigen is unknown.

Clones were read by immunoSEQ multiplex PCR, and TCRdb kept only the in-frame ones, dropping some. The repertoire consists of over 150,000 clones, with 85% to 90% occurring once and the leading ten covering around a tenth. V lost 3 bases and J lost 3, with 12 bases in between. The CDR3 consists of 14 residues. CDR1 and CDR2 (germline): GTSNPN, SVGIG (reference sequence). The source material was PBMCs. The chain links TRBV30 to TRBJ1-5; D is undetermined. This TCR derives from a woman younger than 30 in good health and CMV-seropositive. CDR3 protein: CAWSPGLYNQPQHF. The CDR3 DNA follows: TGTGCCTGGAGCCCAGGATTATACAATCAGCCCCAGCATTTT.